The rows below give T cell receptor beta chains drawn from one sample of a study of cytotoxic CD8 clonotypes in ibrutinib-treated CLL. Some clones are missing from TCRdb's copy, which holds only in-frame ones; the method was immunoSEQ multiplex PCR. The sample contains around 200,000 clones, approximately 70% of which appear only once. Sequencing was performed on PBMCs, taken after 12 months of ibrutinib treatment. The receptors were sampled from a human donor with chronic lymphocytic leukemia. Both conserved end residues are part of each CDR3. A D gene is named only where the DNA matches it firmly. A row's size may be missing; if present it is once, few, many or a size class.

.	once	TRBV11-2	TRBJ1-1	TGTGCCAGCAGCTCCCTGCTCTACCGGGGCACTGAAGCTTTCTTT	CASSSLLYRGTEAFF
.	once	TRBV6-1	TRBJ2-1	TGTGCCAGCAGTGAAGCGTGGGGGGATGAGCAGTTCTTC	CASSEAWGDEQFF
.	.	TRBV7-9	TRBJ2-5	TGTGCCAGCAGCTTAAAGGCGGGTCTAGAGGAGACCCAGTACTTC	CASSLKAGLEETQYF
.	.	TRBV5-1	TRBJ2-7	TGCGCCAGCAGCTTAGGGCAGGGTCGAATCGACGAGCAGTACTTC	CASSLGQGRIDEQYF
TRBD1	.	TRBV5-6	TRBJ1-6	TGTGCCAGCAGCTTCGCCATTGGGACAGGGAAATCACCCCTCCACTTT	CASSFAIGTGKSPLHF
TRBD2	.	TRBV5-1	TRBJ2-7	TGCGCCAGCAGCTTAGCGGGGCGGGGGCAGTACTTC	CASSLAGRGQYF
.	.	TRBV7-9	TRBJ2-7	TGTGCCAGCACGGACGACTACGAGCAGTACTTC	CASTDDYEQYF
TRBD2	.	TRBV29-1	TRBJ2-3	TGCAGCGGTGGACTAGGACACACAGATACGCAGTATTTT	CSGGLGHTDTQYF
.	.	TRBV12-5	TRBJ2-3	TGTGCTAGTGGCCGAGGGCCCACAGAGGTAACGCAGTATTTT	CASGRGPTEVTQYF
.	once	TRBV7-2	TRBJ2-4	TGTGCCAGCAGCTTAGACGGGGGCGGTACGGACATTCAGTACTTC	CASSLDGGGTDIQYF
TRBD2	.	TRBV18	TRBJ2-7	TGTGCCAGCTCACCGAGGAGCGGGAGGGCGGGGGAGCAGTACTTC	CASSPRSGRAGEQYF
.	few	TRBV5-1	TRBJ2-5	TGCGCCAGCAGCTTCCAGGGCTCGCGAGAGACCCAGTACTTC	CASSFQGSRETQYF
TRBD2	once	TRBV2	TRBJ2-7	TGTGCCAGCAGTGGTTTCAGAGCTAGCGGGAGTAAAGAGCAGTACTTC	CASSGFRASGSKEQYF
.	few	TRBV4-3	TRBJ2-2	TGCGCCAGCAGCCACCTTAGCGGAGCGAACACCGGGGAGCTGTTTTTT	CASSHLSGANTGELFF
TRBD1	.	TRBV30	TRBJ1-1	TGTGCCTGTATGAGACAGGGGAACACTGAAGCTTTCTTT	CACMRQGNTEAFF
TRBD1	few	TRBV5-1	TRBJ1-2	TGCGCCAGCAGTCCCACGGGGACAGCTAACTATGGCTACACCTTC	CASSPTGTANYGYTF
.	.	TRBV9	TRBJ1-3	TGTGCCAGCAGCCCGCACGGCAGCCGTGGAAACACCATATATTTT	CASSPHGSRGNTIYF
.	.	TRBV7-3	TRBJ1-6	TGTGCCAGCAGCTTAGGGGACACTAATTCACCCCTCCACTTT	CASSLGDTNSPLHF
TRBD1	.	TRBV7-8	TRBJ2-1	TGTGCCAGCAGCGCTGACAGGGGGCTCGGCAATGAGCAGTTCTTC	CASSADRGLGNEQFF
.	.	TRBV29-1	TRBJ1-2	TGCAGCGTTGAGGCCCAAAAGGTGGTTGGCTACACCTTC	CSVEAQKVVGYTF
.	few	TRBV5-6	TRBJ1-1	TGTGCCAGCAGCCGACGGTTGAACACTGAAGCTTTCTTT	CASSRRLNTEAFF
TRBD2	.	TRBV5-1	TRBJ2-3	TGCGCCAGCAGCCCACCTACTAGCGGGGGGCGCACAGATACGCAGTATTTT	CASSPPTSGGRTDTQYF
TRBD1	.	TRBV7-9	TRBJ2-1	TGTGCCAGCAGTTTAGACAGGGTCCATTATGAGCAGTTCTTC	CASSLDRVHYEQFF
TRBD1	.	TRBV7-9	TRBJ1-2	TGTGCCAGCAGCTTAGCGGGTTTTTTCGGACAGGGCAACTATGGCTACACCTTC	CASSLAGFFGQGNYGYTF
.	once	TRBV7-8	TRBJ2-5	TGTGCCAGCAGCTTAAAGGAGACTCAACAAGAGACCCAGTACTTC	CASSLKETQQETQYF
TRBD1	.	TRBV5-5	TRBJ2-5	TGTGCCAGCAGCTTGGCAACCCCGGGACAGGAGACCCAGTACTTC	CASSLATPGQETQYF
TRBD1	.	TRBV9	TRBJ1-1	TGTGCCAGCAGCGGAGGACAGGGTTGGACTGAAGCTTTCTTT	CASSGGQGWTEAFF
.	once	TRBV11-1	TRBJ1-1	TGTGCCAGCAGCTTATCCCACAGGGCGAACACTGAAGCTTTCTTT	CASSLSHRANTEAFF
TRBD1	.	TRBV7-8	TRBJ2-2	TGTGCCAGCAGCTTAAGGTCGGCGACAGGGCGATTCAACACCGGGGAGCTGTTTTTT	CASSLRSATGRFNTGELFF
.	.	TRBV9	TRBJ1-1	TGTGCCAGCAGCGCCTTAATGAACACTGAAGCTTTCTTT	CASSALMNTEAFF
TRBD1	.	TRBV10-3	TRBJ1-5	TGTGCCATCAAGGGGGACAGGGGCTTCAATCAGCCCCAGCATTTT	CAIKGDRGFNQPQHF
.	few	TRBV4-1	TRBJ2-7	TGCGCCAGCAGCCAAGATCTCCTAGACTACGAGCAGTACTTC	CASSQDLLDYEQYF
.	few	TRBV7-9	TRBJ2-7	TGTGCCAGCAGCTTATCAGCAGGGTTTACCTCCTACGAGCAGTACTTC	CASSLSAGFTSYEQYF
TRBD1	.	TRBV7-3	TRBJ1-4	TGTGCCAGCAGCCCAAACCCCGGGACAGGGGCCGAACTGTTTTTT	CASSPNPGTGAELFF
.	.	TRBV5-1	TRBJ1-6	TGCGCCAGCAGCAGGGGGGTCTCACCCCTCCACTTT	CASSRGVSPLHF
TRBD1	.	TRBV7-9	TRBJ2-7	TGTGCCAGCAGCCGGTCCGGGACAGGGGGCAACGAGCAGTACTTC	CASSRSGTGGNEQYF
TRBD1	once	TRBV10-2	TRBJ2-7	TGCGCCAGCAGAATGGGACAGGGGGGGGAGCAGTACTTC	CASRMGQGGEQYF
.	.	TRBV5-6	TRBJ2-2	TGTGCCAGCAGCGTTCACAGGCAGGCCAATACGAACACCGGGGAGCTGTTTTTT	CASSVHRQANTNTGELFF
.	.	TRBV29-1	TRBJ2-1	TGCAGCGTTTTTCCCGGGGAAGAAAATGAGCAGTTCTTC	CSVFPGEENEQFF
.	.	TRBV7-6	TRBJ1-5	TGTGCCAGCAGCTTAATGCTGGGGGCGTCTAATCAGCCCCAGCATTTT	CASSLMLGASNQPQHF
.	once	TRBV7-2	TRBJ2-7	TGTGCCAGCAGCTTGGGCAGGGGTGACGAGCAGTACTTC	CASSLGRGDEQYF
.	.	TRBV6-5	TRBJ1-5	TGTGCCAGCAGTTACTCGGGAGAGGGCGGTCAGCCCCAGCATTTT	CASSYSGEGGQPQHF
.	.	TRBV7-3	TRBJ1-2	TGTGCCAGCAGCTTAGTGGCAGGGTGGCTATATGGCTACACCTTC	CASSLVAGWLYGYTF
.	.	TRBV4-1	TRBJ1-4	TGCGCCAGCAGCCATGGACAGCCAACTAATGAAAAACTGTTTTTT	CASSHGQPTNEKLFF
TRBD2	few	TRBV6-1	TRBJ2-1	TGTGCCAGCATCTTGACTAGCGGCAATGAGCAGTTCTTC	CASILTSGNEQFF
.	.	TRBV30	TRBJ1-3	TGTGCCTGGAGTCTGACTACAGGCGCAGGAAACACCATATATTTT	CAWSLTTGAGNTIYF
.	.	TRBV18	TRBJ2-1	TGTGCCAGCTCACCAAGGGGGGCTGACTACAATGAGCAGTTCTTC	CASSPRGADYNEQFF
.	.	TRBV19	TRBJ2-5	TGTGCCAGTAGTATAGAAGTAAACAGGGTGGCCCCAGAGACCCAGTACTTC	CASSIEVNRVAPETQYF
.	.	TRBV6-5	TRBJ1-2	TGTGCCAGCAGGACCTCCGGGACGGCGAACTATGGCTACACCTTC	CASRTSGTANYGYTF
.	.	TRBV29-1	TRBJ2-7	TGCAGCGTTGTAGGGTCGACCTACGAGCAGTACTTC	CSVVGSTYEQYF
.	.	TRBV11-2	TRBJ1-1	TGTGCCAGCAGCTCCATGGGGCCTGAAGCTTTCTTT	CASSSMGPEAFF
.	.	TRBV28	TRBJ1-4	TGTGCCAGCAGCCCAGGGTGGATAAAACTGTTTTTT	CASSPGWIKLFF
TRBD2	.	TRBV25-1	TRBJ2-3	TGTGCCAGCGGACTAGCGGGCACAGATACGCAGTATTTT	CASGLAGTDTQYF
TRBD1	.	TRBV5-1	TRBJ2-7	TGCGCCAGCAGCCCACTAGGGGGACAGACAGCGTACGAGCAGTACTTC	CASSPLGGQTAYEQYF
.	many	TRBV30	TRBJ1-5	TGTGCCTGGAGTGTACGGGGTCAGCCCCAGCATTTT	CAWSVRGQPQHF
.	.	TRBV30	TRBJ1-3	TGTGCCTGGAGGGCTAAGGTCTCTGGAAACACCATATATTTT	CAWRAKVSGNTIYF